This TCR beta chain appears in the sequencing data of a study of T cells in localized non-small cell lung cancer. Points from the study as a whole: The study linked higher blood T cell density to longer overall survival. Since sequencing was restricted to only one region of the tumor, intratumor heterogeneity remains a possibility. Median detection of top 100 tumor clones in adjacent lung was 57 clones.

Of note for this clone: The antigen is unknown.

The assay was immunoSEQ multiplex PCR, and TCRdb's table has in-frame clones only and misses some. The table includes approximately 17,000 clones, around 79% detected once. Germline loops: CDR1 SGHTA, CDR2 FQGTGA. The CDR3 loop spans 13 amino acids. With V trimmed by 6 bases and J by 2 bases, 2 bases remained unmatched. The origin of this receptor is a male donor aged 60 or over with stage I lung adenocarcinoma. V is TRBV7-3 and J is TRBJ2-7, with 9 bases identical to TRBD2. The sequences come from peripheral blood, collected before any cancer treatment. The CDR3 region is CASRTSGTYEQYF. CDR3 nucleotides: TGTGCCAGCAGGACTAGCGGCACCTACGAGCAGTACTTC.